The 12 T cell receptor beta chains below were found in one sample sequenced in a study of technical replicates of blood from several donors (dated by TCRdb to 2016 to 2017). Library preparation used the immunoSEQ multiplex PCR assay. TCRdb's version of the immuneACCESS table is confined to in-frame rearrangements and falls short of the full clone set. An unresolved V gene accounts for under half of the shortfall where checked; the remainder is of unknown origin. Across this sample there are about 56,000 clones, with nearly 95% seen only once. Together, the top ten hold around 3.2% of the sample. Sequencing input: PBMCs. The receptor set was obtained from a human donor in good health. Some clones in this sample may be carry-over from other donors' samples.

The chain employs TRBV4-3 and TRBJ2-4, with 8 nucleotides matching TRBD2. V was pared by 0 bases and J by 6 bases, with 7 bases of the junction left unmatched. Germline V gene data show CDR1 as LGHNA and CDR2 as YSLEER. CDR3 size: 16 residues. The CDR3 nucleotides read TGCGCCAGCAGCCAAGAGGCAGGGGCGGGGGGAAACATTCAGTACTTC. It translates to CASSQEAGAGGNIQYF.

The V and J genes are TRBV11-3 and TRBJ2-1; 8 positions agree with TRBD1. This CDR3 spans 15 amino acids. From germline, CDR1 is SGHNT and CDR2 YENEEA. Unmatched junction bases numbered 11, after V lost 5 bases and J lost 8 bases. Here the CDR3 DNA reads TGTGCCAGCAGCCTTCGGACAGGGATTGGCGATGAGCAGTTCTTC. Protein sequence: CASSLRTGIGDEQFF.

The genes are TRBV5-6 and TRBJ2-7; 7 bases line up with TRBD1. The germline V gene encodes CDR1 SGHDT and CDR2 YYEEEE. V lost 2 bases and J lost 6; bases outside the gene matches: 2. This CDR3 has 12 residues. CDR3 sequence: CASSFDRVEQYF. The CDR3 DNA is TGTGCCAGCAGCTTTGACAGGGTCGAGCAGTACTTC.

V gene TRBV6-6 combines with J gene TRBJ1-2; D is uncertain. The V end lost 0 bases, the J end lost 7 bases, and 9 bases lay between the germline ends. Germline values: CDR1 MNHNY, CDR2 SVGAGI (reference sequence). The CDR3 contains 13 residues. CDR3 loop: CASSYSTGIGYTF. The CDR3 coding sequence is TGTGCCAGCAGTTACTCGACCGGGATTGGCTACACCTTC.

This clone was recorded only once. The V gene is TRBV7-6, the J gene TRBJ1-1; 7 nucleotides align to TRBD1. With 2 bases clipped from V and 0 bases from J, the junction kept 6 bases outside the gene matches. This CDR3 is 16 amino acids long. Germline-derived CDR1 and CDR2 are SGHVS and FNYEAQ. CDR3 region: CASSLNTGEMNTEAFF. In DNA, the CDR3 is TGTGCCAGCAGCTTAAATACAGGGGAAATGAACACTGAAGCTTTCTTT.

This sequence joins TRBV5-8 and TRBJ2-5; 14 bases fit TRBD2. Trimming at V came to 3 bases and at J to 5 bases, leaving 6 bases not matched to a gene. The CDR3 contains 16 residues. Germline values: CDR1 SGHTS, CDR2 YDEGEE. DNA of the CDR3: TGTGCCAGCAGCTCCGGGACTAGCGGGAGCGGCGAGACCCAGTACTTC. Encoded protein: CASSSGTSGSGETQYF.

This chain uses TRBV19 with TRBJ1-5; perhaps TRBD1 as D (6 bases). Germline CDR1 reads LNHDA; CDR2 reads SQIVND (reference sequence). CDR3 length equals 13 residues. V shed 1 base and J shed 5 bases, with 6 bases lying between them. The CDR3: CASSIGGHQPQHF. CDR3 nucleotides: TGTGCCAGTAGTATAGGGGGGCATCAGCCCCAGCATTTT.

This chain joins TRBV7-8 and TRBJ2-2, with D tentatively TRBD1 (5 bases). The CDR3 extends over 18 amino acids. Trimming removed 1 base at V and 2 bases at J, with 17 bases between. Germline CDR1 is SGHVS and CDR2 is FQNEAQ. The CDR3 protein is CASSLVWGRGTNTGELFF. CDR3 sequence (DNA): TGTGCCAGCAGCTTAGTGTGGGGTAGGGGTACAAACACCGGGGAGCTGTTTTTT.

V gene TRBV19 combines with J gene TRBJ2-7; perhaps TRBD1 as D (6 bases). CDR1 and CDR2 from the germline V gene are LNHDA and SQIVND (reference sequence). The CDR3 covers 12 residues. Trimming took off 3 bases at V and 5 bases at J, with 8 bases between the two ends. CDR3 in amino acids: CASSMGTNEQYF. The CDR3 nucleotides are TGTGCCAGTAGTATGGGGACAAACGAGCAGTACTTC.

The rearrangement uses TRBV7-2 and TRBJ2-7, with D perhaps TRBD2 (5 bases). V dropped 5 bases and J dropped 3 bases, with 11 bases sitting between them. Germline V gives CDR1 SGHTA, CDR2 FQGNSA. This CDR3 has 13 residues. CDR3 sequence (DNA): TGTGCCAGCAGCCCATACGGGATCTACGAGCAGTACTTC. Its translation is CASSPYGIYEQYF.

This chain joins TRBV10-2 and TRBJ1-5; D unresolved. Trimming took off 3 bases at V and 0 bases at J, with 12 bases between the two ends. The CDR3 spans 16 residues. Per germline, CDR1 WSHSY and CDR2 SAAADI. The CDR3 region is CASSDPGRGSNQPQHF. For the CDR3, the DNA is TGCGCCAGCAGTGACCCCGGACGGGGTAGCAATCAGCCCCAGCATTTT.

This chain links TRBV30 with TRBJ1-3; D remains ambiguous. The CDR3 contains 14 residues. The germline V gene encodes CDR1 GTSNPN and CDR2 SVGIG (reference sequence). Deletions cut 4 bases from V and 0 bases from J, with 10 bases between. CDR3 residues: CAWTDFSSGNTIYF. As DNA, the CDR3 is TGTGCCTGGACGGACTTTAGCTCTGGAAACACCATATATTTT.